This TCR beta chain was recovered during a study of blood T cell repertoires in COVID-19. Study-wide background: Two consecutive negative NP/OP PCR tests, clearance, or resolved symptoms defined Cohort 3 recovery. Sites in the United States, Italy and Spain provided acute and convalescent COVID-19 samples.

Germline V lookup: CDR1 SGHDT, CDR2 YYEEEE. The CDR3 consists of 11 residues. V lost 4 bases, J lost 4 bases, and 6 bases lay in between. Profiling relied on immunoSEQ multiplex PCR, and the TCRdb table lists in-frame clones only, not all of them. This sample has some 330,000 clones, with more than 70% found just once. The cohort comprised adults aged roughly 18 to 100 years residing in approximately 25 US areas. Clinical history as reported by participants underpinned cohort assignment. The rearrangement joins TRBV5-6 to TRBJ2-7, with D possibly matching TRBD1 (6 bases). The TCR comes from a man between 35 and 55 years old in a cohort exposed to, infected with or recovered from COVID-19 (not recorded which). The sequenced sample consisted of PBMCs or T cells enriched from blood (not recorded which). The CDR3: CASSRGYEQYF. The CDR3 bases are TGTGCCAGCAGCAGGGGGTACGAGCAGTACTTC.